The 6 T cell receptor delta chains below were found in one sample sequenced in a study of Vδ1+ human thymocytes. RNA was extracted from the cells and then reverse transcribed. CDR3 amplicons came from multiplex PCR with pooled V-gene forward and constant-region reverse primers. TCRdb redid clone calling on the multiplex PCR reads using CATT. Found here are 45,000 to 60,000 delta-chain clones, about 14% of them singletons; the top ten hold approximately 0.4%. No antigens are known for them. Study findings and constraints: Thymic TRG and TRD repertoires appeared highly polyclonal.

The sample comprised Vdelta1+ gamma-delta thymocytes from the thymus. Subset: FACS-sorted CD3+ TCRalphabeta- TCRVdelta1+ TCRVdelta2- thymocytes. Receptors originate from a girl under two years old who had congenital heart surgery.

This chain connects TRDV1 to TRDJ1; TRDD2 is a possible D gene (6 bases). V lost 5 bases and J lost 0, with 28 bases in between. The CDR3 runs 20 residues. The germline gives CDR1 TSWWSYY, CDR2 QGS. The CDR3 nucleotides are TGTGCTCTTGGGAAGTGGACCTTCCCCGAAGTCTCTTTAAACACCGATAAACTCATCTTT. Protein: CALGKWTFPEVSLNTDKLIF.

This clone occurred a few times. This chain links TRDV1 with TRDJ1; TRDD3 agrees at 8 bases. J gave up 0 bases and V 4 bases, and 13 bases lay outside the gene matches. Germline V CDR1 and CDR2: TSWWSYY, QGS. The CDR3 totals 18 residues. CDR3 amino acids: CALGVLGAGPEYTDKLIF. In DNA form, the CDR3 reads TGTGCTCTTGGGGTACTGGGGGCCGGCCCAGAGTACACCGATAAACTCATCTTT.

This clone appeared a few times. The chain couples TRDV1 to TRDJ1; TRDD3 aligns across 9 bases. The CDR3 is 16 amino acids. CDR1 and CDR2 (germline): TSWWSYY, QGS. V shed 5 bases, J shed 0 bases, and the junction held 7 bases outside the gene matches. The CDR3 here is CALGLGIRTNTDKLIF. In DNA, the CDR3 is TGTGCTCTTGGGCTGGGGATACGGACGAACACCGATAAACTCATCTTT.

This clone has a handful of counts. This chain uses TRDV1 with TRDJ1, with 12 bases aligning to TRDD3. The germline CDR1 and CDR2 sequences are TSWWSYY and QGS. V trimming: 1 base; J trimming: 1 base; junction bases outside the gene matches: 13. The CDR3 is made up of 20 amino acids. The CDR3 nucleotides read TGTGCTCTTGGGGAACACTGTACTGGGGGATACTTGGCTATCACCGATAAACTCATCTTT. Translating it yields CALGEHCTGGYLAITDKLIF.

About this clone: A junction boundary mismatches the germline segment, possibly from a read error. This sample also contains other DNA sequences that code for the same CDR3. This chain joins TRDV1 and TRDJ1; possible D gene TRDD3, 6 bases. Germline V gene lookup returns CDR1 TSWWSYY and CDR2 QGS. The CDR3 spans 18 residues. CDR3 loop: CALGELYAHWDYTDKLIF. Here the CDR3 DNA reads TGTGCTCTTGGGGAACTCTACGCGCACTGGGATTACACCGACAAACTCATCTTT.

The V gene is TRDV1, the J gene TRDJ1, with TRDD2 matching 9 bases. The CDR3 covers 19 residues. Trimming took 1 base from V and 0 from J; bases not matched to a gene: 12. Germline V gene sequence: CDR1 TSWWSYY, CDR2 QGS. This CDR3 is CALGEPPSYHSPYTDKLIF. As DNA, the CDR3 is TGTGCTCTTGGGGAACCGCCTTCCTACCATTCCCCGTACACCGATAAACTCATCTTT.